These 12 T cell receptor beta chains came from one sample sequenced in a study of cytomegalovirus exposure and HLA in healthy donors. The PCR was carried out with 60 Vbeta primers and 13 Jbeta primers. Some clones are missing from TCRdb's copy, which holds only in-frame ones; the method was immunoSEQ multiplex PCR. The table lists about 120,000 clones, approximately 80% of them singletons. Sequenced: PBMCs. These receptors all stem from a young man in good health and CMV-seropositive.

This clone was observed a single time. This chain joins TRBV5-1 and TRBJ1-1; D possibly corresponds to TRBD1 (6 bases). Per germline, CDR1 SGHRS and CDR2 YFSETQ. This CDR3 comprises 13 residues. The V and J ends lost 0 bases and 10 bases respectively, with 13 bases between them. In DNA form, the CDR3 reads TGCGCCAGCAGCTTGGGGCAGGGGCTCGTAGCTTTCTTT. It specifies CASSLGQGLVAFF.

The rearrangement uses TRBV7-8 and TRBJ2-5, with D maybe TRBD2 (5 bases). Trimming removed 5 bases from V and 4 bases from J, with 11 bases in between. Germline V CDR1 and CDR2: SGHVS, FQNEAQ. This CDR3 spans 13 amino acids. Written as DNA, the CDR3 is TGTGCCAGCAGCCCCCGGACTGCAGAGACCCAGTACTTC. As protein: CASSPRTAETQYF.

The rearrangement links TRBV29-1 to TRBJ2-2; TRBD2 matches 13 bases. After removal of 3 bases from V and 5 bases from J, the junction contained 6 bases not matched to a gene. In germline, CDR1 is SQVTM, CDR2 ANQGSEA. CDR3 length: 16 amino acids. CDR3 DNA sequence: TGCAGCGTTGATCCCGGGACTAGCGGGACAACCGGGGAGCTGTTTTTT. Translated, it gives CSVDPGTSGTTGELFF.

The V call is TRBV18, the J call TRBJ2-3, with D uncertain. There are 12 residues in the CDR3. Trimming pared 6 bases from V and 4 bases from J, leaving 8 bases between. CDR1 KGHSH and CDR2 LQKENI come from the germline V gene. The CDR3 loop reads CASSREADTQYF. CDR3 sequence (DNA): TGTGCCAGCTCCCGAGAGGCAGATACGCAGTATTTT.

This clone was detected once. Other nucleotide sequences in the sample specify the same CDR3. J is TRBJ2-7 and V is TRBV11-2, with TRBD2 identical over 12 bases. The germline gives CDR1 SGHAT, CDR2 FQNNGV. The CDR3 loop spans 14 amino acids. V shed 6 bases and J 3 bases; nucleotides not matched to a gene: 3. Written as DNA, the CDR3 is TGTGCCAGCAGTTTGACTAGCGGGAGCTACGAGCAGTACTTC. It yields the protein CASSLTSGSYEQYF.

The chain uses TRBV5-1 and TRBJ2-7; 10 bases agree with TRBD1. The V gene end was trimmed by 4 bases and the J gene end by 4 bases; junction bases not matched to a gene: 5. CDR1 and CDR2 (germline): SGHRS, YFSETQ. The CDR3 totals 14 residues. Here the CDR3 DNA reads TGCGCCAGCAGCGTGACAGGGGGCGAGTACGAGCAGTACTTC. This encodes CASSVTGGEYEQYF.

This chain joins TRBV29-1 and TRBJ2-1; D perhaps matches TRBD2 (6 bases). Germline loops: CDR1 SQVTM, CDR2 ANQGSEA. V was shortened by 6 bases and J by 6 bases, with 21 bases between the two germline ends. This CDR3 spans 15 amino acids. The CDR3 protein is CSVRIAGTPSNEQFF. The CDR3 DNA follows: TGCAGCGTCCGGATCGCAGGGACTCCCTCCAATGAGCAGTTCTTC.

The genes are TRBV7-9 and TRBJ1-4; D not certain. V was trimmed by 1 base and J by 0 bases, leaving 9 bases between them. The germline V gene encodes CDR1 SEHNR and CDR2 FQNEAQ (reference sequence). This CDR3 region has 16 residues. The CDR3 DNA follows: TGTGCCAGCAGCTTAGATACACCAGCAACTAATGAAAAACTGTTTTTT. Protein product: CASSLDTPATNEKLFF.

The gene calls are TRBV2 and TRBJ1-6, with D possibly matching TRBD1 (6 bases). Germline V gene sequence: CDR1 SNHLY, CDR2 FYNNEI. The germline V and J ends were trimmed by 6 bases and 3 bases, with 15 bases remaining between them. The CDR3 runs to 16 residues. The CDR3 bases are TGTGCCAGCAGCAATGAACAGGGCGTCTATAATTCACCCCTCCACTTT. Translated: CASSNEQGVYNSPLHF.

V gene TRBV19 combines with J gene TRBJ1-1; 7 nucleotides align to TRBD1. V gave up 3 bases and J gave up 2 bases; unmatched junction bases: 9. Germline V gene data show CDR1 as LNHDA and CDR2 as SQIVND (reference sequence). The CDR3 length is 16 residues. CDR3 protein: CASSIFPGQPNTEAFF. CDR3 nucleotide sequence: TGTGCCAGTAGTATCTTCCCGGGACAGCCTAACACTGAAGCTTTCTTT.

The chain has TRBV4-2 and TRBJ2-3; the D gene is possibly TRBD1 (5 bases). Trimming took off 0 bases at V and 4 bases at J, with 14 bases between the two ends. This CDR3 has 16 residues. The germline V gene encodes CDR1 LGHNA and CDR2 YNFKEQ. The CDR3 DNA follows: TGTGCCAGCAGCCAAGAGGCCGGGCAGGGCGCAGATACGCAGTATTTT. Translation: CASSQEAGQGADTQYF.

The chain employs TRBV5-4 and TRBJ2-3; 10 nucleotides line up with TRBD1. This CDR3 spans 15 amino acids. J was trimmed by 3 bases and V by 4 bases; bases with no gene match: 5. Per the germline V gene, CDR1 is SGHNT and CDR2 is YYREEE (reference sequence). CDR3 region: CASSLDRGQTDTQYF. The DNA for the CDR3 is TGTGCCAGCAGCCTTGACAGGGGGCAAACAGATACGCAGTATTTT.